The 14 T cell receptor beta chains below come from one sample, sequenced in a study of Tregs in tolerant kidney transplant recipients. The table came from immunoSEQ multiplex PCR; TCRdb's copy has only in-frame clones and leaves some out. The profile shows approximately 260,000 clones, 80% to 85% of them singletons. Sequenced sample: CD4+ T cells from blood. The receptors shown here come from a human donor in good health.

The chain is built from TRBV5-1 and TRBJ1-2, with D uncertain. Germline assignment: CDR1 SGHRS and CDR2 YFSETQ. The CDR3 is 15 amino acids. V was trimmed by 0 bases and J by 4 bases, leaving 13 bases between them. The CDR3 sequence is CASSLAGQDLYGYTF. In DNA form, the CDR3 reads TGCGCCAGCAGCTTGGCCGGTCAGGACCTCTATGGCTACACCTTC.

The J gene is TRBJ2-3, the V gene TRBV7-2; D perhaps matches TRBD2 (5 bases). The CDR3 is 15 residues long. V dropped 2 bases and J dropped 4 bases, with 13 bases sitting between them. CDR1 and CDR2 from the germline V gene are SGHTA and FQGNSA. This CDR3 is CASSLSGSLADTQYF. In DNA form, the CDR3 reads TGTGCCAGCAGCTTAAGTGGGAGCTTAGCAGATACGCAGTATTTT.

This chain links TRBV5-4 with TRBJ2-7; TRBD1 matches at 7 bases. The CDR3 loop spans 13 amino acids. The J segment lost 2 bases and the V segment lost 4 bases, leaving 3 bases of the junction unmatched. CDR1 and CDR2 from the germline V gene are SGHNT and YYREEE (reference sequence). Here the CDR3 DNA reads TGTGCCAGCAGCGGCAGGGGGACCTACGAGCAGTACTTC. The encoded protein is CASSGRGTYEQYF.

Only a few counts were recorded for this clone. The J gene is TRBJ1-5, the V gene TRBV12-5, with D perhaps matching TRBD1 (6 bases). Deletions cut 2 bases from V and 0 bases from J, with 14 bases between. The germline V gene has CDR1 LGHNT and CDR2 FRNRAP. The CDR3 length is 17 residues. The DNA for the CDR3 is TGTGCTAGTGGTTTGTCGACAGGATATTATAGCAATCAGCCCCAGCATTTT. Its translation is CASGLSTGYYSNQPQHF.

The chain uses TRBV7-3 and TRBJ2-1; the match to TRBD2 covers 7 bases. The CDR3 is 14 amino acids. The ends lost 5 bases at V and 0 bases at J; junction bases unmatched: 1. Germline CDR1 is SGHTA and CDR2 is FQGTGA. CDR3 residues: CASSRGDSYNEQFF. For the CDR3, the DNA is TGTGCCAGCAGCCGGGGGGACTCCTACAATGAGCAGTTCTTC.

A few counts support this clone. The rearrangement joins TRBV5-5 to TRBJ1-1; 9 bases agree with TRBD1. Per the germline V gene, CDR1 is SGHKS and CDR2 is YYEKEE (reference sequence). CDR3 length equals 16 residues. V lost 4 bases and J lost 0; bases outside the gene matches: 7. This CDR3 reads CASSLNRGPMNTEAFF. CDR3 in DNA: TGTGCCAGCAGCCTTAACAGGGGGCCTATGAACACTGAAGCTTTCTTT.

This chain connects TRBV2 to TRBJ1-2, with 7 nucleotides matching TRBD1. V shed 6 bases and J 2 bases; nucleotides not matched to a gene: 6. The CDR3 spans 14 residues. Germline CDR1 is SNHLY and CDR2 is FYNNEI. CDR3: CASRHGQENYGYTF. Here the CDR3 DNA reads TGTGCCAGCAGACACGGACAGGAAAACTATGGCTACACCTTC.

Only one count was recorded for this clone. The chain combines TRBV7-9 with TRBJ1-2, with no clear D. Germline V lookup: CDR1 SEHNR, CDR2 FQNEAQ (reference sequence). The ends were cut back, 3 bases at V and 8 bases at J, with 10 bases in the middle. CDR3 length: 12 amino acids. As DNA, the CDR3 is TGTGCCAGCAGCTTGGCCGAACGGGGCTACACCTTC. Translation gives CASSLAERGYTF.

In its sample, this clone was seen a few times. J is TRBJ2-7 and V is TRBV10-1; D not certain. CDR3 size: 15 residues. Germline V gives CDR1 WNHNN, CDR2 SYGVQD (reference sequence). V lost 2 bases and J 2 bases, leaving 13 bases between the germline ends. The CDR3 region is CASSEEVGAPYEQYF. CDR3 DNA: TGCGCCAGCAGTGAGGAGGTAGGTGCACCCTACGAGCAGTACTTC.

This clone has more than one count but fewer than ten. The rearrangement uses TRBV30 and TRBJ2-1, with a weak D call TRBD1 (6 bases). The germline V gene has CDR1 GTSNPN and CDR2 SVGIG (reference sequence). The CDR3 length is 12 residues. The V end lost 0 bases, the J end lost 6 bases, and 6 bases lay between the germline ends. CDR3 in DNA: TGTGCCTGGAGTGTACAGGGCAATGAGCAGTTCTTC. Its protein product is CAWSVQGNEQFF.

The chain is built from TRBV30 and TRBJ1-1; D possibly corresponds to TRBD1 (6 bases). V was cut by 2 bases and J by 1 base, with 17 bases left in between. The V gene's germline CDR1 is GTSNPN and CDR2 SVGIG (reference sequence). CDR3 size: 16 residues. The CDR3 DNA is TGTGCCTGGAGTTTACGGGGGCGCGGTACGAACACTGAAGCTTTCTTT. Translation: CAWSLRGRGTNTEAFF.

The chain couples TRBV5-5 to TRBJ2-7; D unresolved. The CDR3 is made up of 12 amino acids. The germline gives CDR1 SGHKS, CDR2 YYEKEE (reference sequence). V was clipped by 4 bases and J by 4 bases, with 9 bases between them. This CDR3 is CASSQRSYEQYF. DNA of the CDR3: TGTGCCAGCAGCCAACGGTCATACGAGCAGTACTTC.

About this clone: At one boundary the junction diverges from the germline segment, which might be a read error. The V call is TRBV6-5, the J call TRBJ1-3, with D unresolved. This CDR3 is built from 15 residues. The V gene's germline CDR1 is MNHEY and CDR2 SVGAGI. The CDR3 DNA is TGTGCCAGCACTTACTCTTCCGGGCGTGGAAACACCATATATTTT. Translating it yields CASTYSSGRGNTIYF.

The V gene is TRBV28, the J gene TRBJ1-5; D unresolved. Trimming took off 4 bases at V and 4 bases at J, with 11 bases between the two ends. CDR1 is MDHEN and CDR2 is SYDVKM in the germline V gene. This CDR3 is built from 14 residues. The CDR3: CASSSMERNQPQHF. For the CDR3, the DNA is TGTGCCAGCAGTTCTATGGAGAGAAATCAGCCCCAGCATTTT.